This paragraph covers one TCR beta chain sequence. The record originates from a study of control samples from healthy donors and cancer patients. Per the germline V gene, CDR1 is SQVTM and CDR2 is ANQGSEA. The CDR3 spans 16 residues. V gave up 4 bases and J gave up 5 bases; unmatched junction bases: 15. Libraries were prepared by immunoSEQ multiplex PCR; TCRdb keeps only in-frame clonotypes and omits some of them. The data show around 150,000 clones, over 85% seen once. The receptor's source is a man aged 25-45 years in good health. Sequencing used blood. The rearrangement links TRBV29-1 to TRBJ2-5; TRBD2 matches at 8 bases. This chain's CDR3 is CSVGAGDSYFGETQYF. The CDR3 nucleotides are TGCAGCGTTGGAGCGGGAGACAGCTATTTCGGCGAGACCCAGTACTTC.